This T cell receptor (beta chain) was sequenced for a study of beta chain features in type 1 diabetes (dated by TCRdb to the late 2010s). Background on the whole study: Patients and healthy donors did not differ in mean age, gender distribution, total cell number or subset yield. A total of roughly 98,000,000 sorted cells were examined across all samples, and a strong correlation was observed between cell number per subset and RNA yield. Regulatory and stem cell-like memory subsets were isolated from only 8 patients and 8 healthy donors, whereas naive and central memory subsets came from all 28 donors. In the study, recently diagnosed type 1 diabetes patients and matched healthy donors were compared on the TCRB repertoires of their sorted circulating CD4+ T cell subsets.

This clone showed up just a few times. Its antigen is unknown. No base quality information exists; no much larger clone differs at one position. From each donor, a single peripheral blood sample of about 100 mL on average was drawn into heparinised tubes. Using a panel that included CD45RO, CCR7, CD25, CD127, CD95 and CD27, naive, central memory, regulatory and stem cell-like memory CD4+ T cells were sorted on a BD FACSAria II. Purity was above 95% for every sorted population. PBMCs were isolated immediately by Lymphoprep density gradient centrifugation and stained directly without culture. To minimize batch effects, samples were stained and sorted in pairs, one healthy donor with one patient per experiment. The High Capacity cDNA Reverse Transcription Kit was used to reverse transcribe all of the isolated RNA, meaning that expressed TCRB transcripts were what got sequenced. Deep immunoSEQ sequencing was applied to naive, central memory and regulatory T cell samples, giving an average of approximately 4 million total reads per sample. Sorted cells were lysed in RLT buffer and RNA was extracted with DNase-treated RNeasy Micro or Mini kits, depending on cell number. To prevent cross-contamination, each cell subset was processed individually, whereas patient and healthy donor samples were processed jointly. Using the immunoSEQ multiplex PCR, TCRB sequences were amplified from cDNA into 87-bp fragments spanning the CDR3 region. Sequencing of the amplicons was done on the Illumina HiSeq platform. The authors processed their data as follows. PCR bias was computationally corrected using synthetic template baselines, reads within Hamming distance 2 were collapsed, and singletons that could not be merged were discarded. Reads were aligned against IMGT to assign V, D and J genes, CDR3 length and insertions or deletions at six rearrangement sites. Within each subset, clonotype counts were normalized to the number of sorted cells before true diversity and Gini coefficients were calculated with the tcR R package. The overlap coefficient, calculated on TCRB nucleotide sequences, was used to quantify repertoire sharing. Out-of-frame TCRB sequences from naive cells were analyzed as a proxy for the pre-selection repertoire. TCRdb stores this immuneACCESS table with in-frame sequences only. Part of the clones is absent; in the studies checked, under half of the shortfall reflects unresolved V genes, and no reason is known for the rest. Clone size and the V and J calls come from that table; the DNA yielded D and trimming. The sample profile shows hundreds of thousands of clones; 11% to 15% of them were found once. The top ten clones comprise approximately 0.043% of the sample.

Including the terminal cysteine and phenylalanine, the CDR3 comprises 14 residues. Solely the CDR3 DNA is kept, with 42 bases framed from the first base. The V end gives up 2 bases and the J end 3 bases, leaving 2 bases in the junction not matched to a gene. The germline V gene encodes CDR1 SGHTA and CDR2 FQGTGA. Results and caveats for the whole study, not just this receptor: Naive, central memory and regulatory TCRB repertoires appeared more similar among patients than among healthy donors. Because small numbers of individuals were included in the HLA sub-analyses, any influence of HLA type on TCRB rearrangement was left unresolved. PCR might favor shorter templates, but patient and control samples were amplified and corrected together, so any skew would affect both groups equally. Sequencing cDNA rather than genomic DNA could over-represent highly expressing activated cells, although activation and CD3 levels did not differ between groups. At VDJ recombination sites, patients with type 1 diabetes made fewer insertions and deleted more nucleotides, a pattern implying thymic rearrangement abnormalities. Type 1 diabetes patients showed a moderate but significant shortening of TCRB CDR3 length in all four CD4+ subsets.

Input material: naive CD4+ T cells from blood. The sample's cell subset or site, from its label and the paper: true naive CD4+ T cells. The sequence came from a man younger than 35 with type 1 diabetes. The rearranged segments are TRBV7-3 and TRBJ1-1, with 8 bases aligning to TRBD1. CDR3 reads: CASSLQGQDTEAFF. DNA sequence: TGTGCCAGCAGCTTACAGGGACAGGACACTGAAGCTTTCTTT. This CDR3, with the reference TRBV7-3 and TRBJ1-1 proteins standing in past its ends, gives the full variable domain GAGVSQTPSNKVTEKGKYVELRCDPISGHTALYWYRQSLGQGPEFLIYFQGTGAADDSGLPNDRFFAVRPEGSVSTLKIQRTERGDSAVYLCASSLQGQDTEAFFGQGTRLTVV.